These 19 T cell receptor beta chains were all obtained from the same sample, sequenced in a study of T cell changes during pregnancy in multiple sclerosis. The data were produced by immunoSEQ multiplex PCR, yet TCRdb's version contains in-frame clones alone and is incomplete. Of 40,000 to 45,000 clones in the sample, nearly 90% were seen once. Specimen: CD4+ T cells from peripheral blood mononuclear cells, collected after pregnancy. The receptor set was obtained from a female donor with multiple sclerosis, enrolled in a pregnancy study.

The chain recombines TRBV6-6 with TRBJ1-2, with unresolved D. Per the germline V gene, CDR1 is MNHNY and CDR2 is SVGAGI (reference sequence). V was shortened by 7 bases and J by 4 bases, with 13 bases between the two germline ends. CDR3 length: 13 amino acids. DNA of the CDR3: TGTGCCAGCACCTTCCAGGACTTCTATGGCTACACCTTC. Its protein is CASTFQDFYGYTF.

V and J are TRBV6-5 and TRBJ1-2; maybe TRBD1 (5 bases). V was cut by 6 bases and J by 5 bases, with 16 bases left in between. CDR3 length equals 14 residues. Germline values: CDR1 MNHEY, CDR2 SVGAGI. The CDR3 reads CASRPQPRGYGYTF. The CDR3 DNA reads TGTGCCAGCAGGCCGCAGCCGCGGGGGTATGGCTACACCTTC.

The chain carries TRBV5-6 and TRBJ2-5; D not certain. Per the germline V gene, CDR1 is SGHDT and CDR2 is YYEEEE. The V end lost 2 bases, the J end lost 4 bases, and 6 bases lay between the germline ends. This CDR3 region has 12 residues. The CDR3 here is CASSFERETQYF. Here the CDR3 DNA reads TGTGCCAGCAGCTTCGAGAGAGAGACCCAGTACTTC.

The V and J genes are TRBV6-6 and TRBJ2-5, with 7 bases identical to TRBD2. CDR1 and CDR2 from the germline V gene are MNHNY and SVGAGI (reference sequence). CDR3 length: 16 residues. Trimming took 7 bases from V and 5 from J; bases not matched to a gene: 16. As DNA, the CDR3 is TGTGCCAGCACCAGCCCGACTAGCCCGCGACGGGAGACCCAGTACTTC. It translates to CASTSPTSPRRETQYF.

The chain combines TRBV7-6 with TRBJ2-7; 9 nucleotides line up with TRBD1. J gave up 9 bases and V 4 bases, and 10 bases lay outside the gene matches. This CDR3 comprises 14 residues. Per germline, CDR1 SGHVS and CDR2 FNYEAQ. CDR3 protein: CASSSPDRGDVQYF. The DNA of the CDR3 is TGTGCCAGCAGCTCACCGGACAGGGGTGACGTGCAGTACTTC.

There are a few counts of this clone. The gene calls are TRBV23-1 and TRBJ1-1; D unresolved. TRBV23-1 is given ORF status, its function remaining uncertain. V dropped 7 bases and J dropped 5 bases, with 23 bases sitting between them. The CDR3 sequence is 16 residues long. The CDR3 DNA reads TGCGCCAGCACCGGAAACGGCAGCCGGGGAGGTACTGAAGCTTTCTTT. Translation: CASTGNGSRGGTEAFF.

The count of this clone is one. CDR3 DNA: TGTGCCAGCAGCCCCGCCCGGACTAGCGGGGGGGCGAGAGAGACCCAGTACTTC. Translating gives CASSPARTSGGARETQYF. The chain recombines TRBV7-9 with TRBJ2-5, with 15 positions matching TRBD2. Germline CDR1 and CDR2: SEHNR and FQNEAQ (reference sequence). The CDR3 runs 18 residues. V was clipped by 5 bases and J by 4 bases; unmatched bases: 11. The full variable domain, its missing parts supplied by reference TRBV7-9 and TRBJ2-5, is DTGVSQNPRHKITKRGQNVTFRCDPISEHNRLYWYRQTLGQGPEFLTYFQNEAQLEKSRLLSDRFSAERPKGSFSTLEIQRTEQGDSAMYLCASSPARTSGGARETQYFGPGTRLLVL.

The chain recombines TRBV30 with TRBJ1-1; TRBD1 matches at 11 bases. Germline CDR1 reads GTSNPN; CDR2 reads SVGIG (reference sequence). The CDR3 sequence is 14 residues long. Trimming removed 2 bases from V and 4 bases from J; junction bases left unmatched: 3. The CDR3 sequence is CAWSTGTGGTEAFF. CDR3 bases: TGTGCCTGGAGTACCGGGACAGGGGGCACTGAAGCTTTCTTT.

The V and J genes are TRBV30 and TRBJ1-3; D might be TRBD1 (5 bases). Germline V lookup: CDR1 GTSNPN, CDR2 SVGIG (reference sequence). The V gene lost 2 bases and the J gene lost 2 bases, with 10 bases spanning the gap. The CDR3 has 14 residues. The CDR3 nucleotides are TGTGCCTGGAGTTGGGGCAGCACTGGAAACACCATATATTTT. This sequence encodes CAWSWGSTGNTIYF.

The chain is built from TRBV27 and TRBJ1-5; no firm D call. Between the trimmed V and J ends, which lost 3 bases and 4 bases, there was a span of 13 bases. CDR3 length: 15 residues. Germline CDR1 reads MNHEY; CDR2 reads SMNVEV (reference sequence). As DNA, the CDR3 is TGTGCCAGCAGTTTGAGAGTTACGGGTAATCAGCCCCAGCATTTT. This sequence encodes CASSLRVTGNQPQHF.

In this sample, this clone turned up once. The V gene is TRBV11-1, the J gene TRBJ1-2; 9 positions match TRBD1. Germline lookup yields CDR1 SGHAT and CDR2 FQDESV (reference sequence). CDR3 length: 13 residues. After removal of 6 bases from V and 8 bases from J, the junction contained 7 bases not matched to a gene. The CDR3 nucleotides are TGTGCCAGCAGTTCCTGGACAGGGGTCGGCTACACCTTC. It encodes CASSSWTGVGYTF.

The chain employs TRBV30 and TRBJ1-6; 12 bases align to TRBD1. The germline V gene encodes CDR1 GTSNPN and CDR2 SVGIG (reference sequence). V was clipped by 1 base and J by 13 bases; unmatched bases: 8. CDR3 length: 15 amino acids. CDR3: CAWSEGGTGGRPLHF. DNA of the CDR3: TGTGCCTGGAGTGAGGGTGGGACAGGGGGCCGTCCCCTCCACTTT.

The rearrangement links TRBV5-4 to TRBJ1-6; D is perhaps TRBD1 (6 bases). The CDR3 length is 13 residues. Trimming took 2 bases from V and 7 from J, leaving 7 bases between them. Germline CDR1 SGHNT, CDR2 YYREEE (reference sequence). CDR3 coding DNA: TGTGCCAGCAGCTTTACAGGGAATTCACCCCTCCACTTT. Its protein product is CASSFTGNSPLHF.

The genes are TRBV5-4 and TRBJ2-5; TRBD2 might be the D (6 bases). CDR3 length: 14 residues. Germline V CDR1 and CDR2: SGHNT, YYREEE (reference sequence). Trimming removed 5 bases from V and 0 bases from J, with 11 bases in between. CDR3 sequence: CASSSRGDQETQYF. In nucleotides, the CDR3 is TGTGCCAGCAGTTCTCGCGGGGACCAAGAGACCCAGTACTTC.

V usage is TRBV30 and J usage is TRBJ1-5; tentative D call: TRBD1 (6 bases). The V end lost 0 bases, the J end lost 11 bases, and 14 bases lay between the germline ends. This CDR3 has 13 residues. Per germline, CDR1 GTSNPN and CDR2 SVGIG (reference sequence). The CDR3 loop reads CAWSVRGNGAQHF. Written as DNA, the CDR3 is TGTGCCTGGAGTGTAAGGGGGAATGGAGCCCAGCATTTT.

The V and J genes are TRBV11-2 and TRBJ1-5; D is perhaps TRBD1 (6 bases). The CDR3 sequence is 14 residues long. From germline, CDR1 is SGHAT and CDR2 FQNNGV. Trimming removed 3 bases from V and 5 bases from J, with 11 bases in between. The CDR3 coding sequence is TGTGCCAGCAGCTTTACAGGGAGGGATCAGCCCCAGCATTTT. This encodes CASSFTGRDQPQHF.

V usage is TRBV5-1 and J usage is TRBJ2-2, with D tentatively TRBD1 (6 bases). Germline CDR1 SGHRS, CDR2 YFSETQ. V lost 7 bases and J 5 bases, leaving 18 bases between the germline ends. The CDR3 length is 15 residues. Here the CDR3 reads CASSDSPVLTGELFF. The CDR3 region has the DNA TGCGCCAGCTCGGACAGTCCAGTTCTTACCGGGGAGCTGTTTTTT.

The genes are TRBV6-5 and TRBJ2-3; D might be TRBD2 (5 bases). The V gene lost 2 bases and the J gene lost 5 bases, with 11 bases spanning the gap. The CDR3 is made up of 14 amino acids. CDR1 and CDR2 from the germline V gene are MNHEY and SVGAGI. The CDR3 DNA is TGTGCCAGCAGTTACAAGGACTCTGGAGATACGCAGTATTTT. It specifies CASSYKDSGDTQYF.

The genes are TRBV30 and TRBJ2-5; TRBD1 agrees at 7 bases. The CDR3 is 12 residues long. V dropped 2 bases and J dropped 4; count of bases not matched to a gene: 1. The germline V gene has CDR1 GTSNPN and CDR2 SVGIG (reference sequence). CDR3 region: CAWSRQGETQYF. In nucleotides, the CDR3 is TGTGCCTGGAGTAGACAGGGAGAGACCCAGTACTTC. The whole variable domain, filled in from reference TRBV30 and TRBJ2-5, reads SQTIHQWPATLVQPVGSPLSLECTVEGTSNPNLYWYRQAAGRGLQLLFYSVGIGQISSEVPQNLSASRPQDRQFILSSKKLLLSDSGFYLCAWSRQGETQYFGPGTRLLVL.